This is a list of T cell receptor beta chains from one sample in a study of blood T cell repertoires in COVID-19. Some clones are missing from TCRdb's copy, which holds only in-frame ones; the method was immunoSEQ multiplex PCR. The data show more than 450,000 clones, 87% seen once. The sample comprised PBMCs or T cells enriched from blood (not recorded which). These receptors were collected from a woman aged 18 to 35 who had recovered from COVID-19. CDR3s include the opening cysteine and the closing phenylalanine or tryptophan. The D gene is left open where the match is weak. Size is omitted from some rows. Given values are once, few, many or a class for expanded clones.

TRBV2	TRBD1	TRBJ2-7	once	14	TGTGCCACCCTGGAAAACCGGGACAGATACGAGCAGTACTTC	CATLENRDRYEQYF
TRBV13	TRBD1	TRBJ2-2	few	13	TGTGCCAGCAGCTCTACAGGGGCCGGGGAGCTGTTTTTT	CASSSTGAGELFF
TRBV6-4	TRBD2	TRBJ2-1	.	15	TGTGCCAGCAGTGATCAAGCGGGGGATTACAATGAGCAGTTCTTC	CASSDQAGDYNEQFF
TRBV5-8	TRBD1	TRBJ2-1	.	15	TGTGCCAGCAGCTTTAGGCAGGGGGCCTACAATGAGCAGTTCTTC	CASSFRQGAYNEQFF
TRBV18	.	TRBJ2-6	.	18	TGTGCCAGCTCACCAGATTTCGGATCCGAGGCTGGGGCCAACGTCCTGACTTTC	CASSPDFGSEAGANVLTF
TRBV7-6	.	TRBJ1-1	.	11	TGTGCCAGCAGCTTAGGCAGGGAAGCTTTCTTT	CASSLGREAFF
TRBV2	TRBD1	TRBJ2-7	.	14	TGTGCCAGCAGTGAGGGGACAGGTTCCTACGAGCAGTACTTC	CASSEGTGSYEQYF
TRBV15	.	TRBJ2-7	.	16	TGTGCCACCAGCAAGGCCCCAGGGGCAACGCACTACGAGCAGTACTTC	CATSKAPGATHYEQYF
TRBV19	.	TRBJ2-2	once	13	TGTGCCAGTAGTATTAAAGAGGCCGGGGAGCTGTTTTTT	CASSIKEAGELFF
TRBV19	.	TRBJ1-2	.	16	TGTGCCAGTAGTATTATGGGGGCACAGGGTAGGGAGGGCTACACCTTC	CASSIMGAQGREGYTF
TRBV29-1	.	TRBJ2-5	.	11	TGCAGCGTTCTGGAGATGGAGACCCAGTACTTC	CSVLEMETQYF
TRBV10-3	TRBD1	TRBJ2-7	.	14	TGTGCCACCACACAGGGGACAGCCGATTACGAGCAGTACTTC	CATTQGTADYEQYF
TRBV7-9	.	TRBJ2-3	once	14	TGTGCCAGCAGCTCCCTAGGGGTACAAGATACGCAGTATTTT	CASSSLGVQDTQYF
TRBV9	.	TRBJ1-5	.	14	TGTGCCAGCAGCCCCGAAGTCACAGGGCAGCCCCAGCATTTT	CASSPEVTGQPQHF
TRBV7-9	.	TRBJ2-5	.	13	TGTGCCAGCAGCTTGGTAGCGAAAGAGACCCAGTACTTC	CASSLVAKETQYF
TRBV4-1	.	TRBJ1-5	.	14	TGCGCCAGCAGCAGGCGGTATAGCAATCAGCCCCAGCATTTT	CASSRRYSNQPQHF
TRBV20-1	TRBD1	TRBJ2-1	.	15	TGCAGTGCTAGTTATTTCGACAGGGGAAGCGATGAGCAGTTCTTC	CSASYFDRGSDEQFF
TRBV28	TRBD1	TRBJ2-3	.	17	TGTGCCAGCAGTTCCCCTATGGGACAGGGGGTAATAGATACGCAGTATTTT	CASSSPMGQGVIDTQYF
TRBV12-3/TRBV12-4	TRBD2	TRBJ2-1	.	13	TGTGCCAGCAGAGCGGGGGGCTACAATGAGCAGTTCTTC	CASRAGGYNEQFF
TRBV11-3	.	TRBJ1-4	.	15	TGTGCCAGCAGTCCCGGGTCCAAGGTCGGGGAAAAACTGTTTTTT	CASSPGSKVGEKLFF
TRBV24-1	TRBD1	TRBJ1-6	.	14	TGTGCCATGGACAGGGGGTTTTATAATTCACCCCTCCACTTT	CAMDRGFYNSPLHF
TRBV23-1	TRBD1	TRBJ1-5	.	14	TGCGCCAGCAGGACAGGGAGAGTGGATCAGCCCCAGCATTTT	CASRTGRVDQPQHF
TRBV3-1/TRBV3-2	.	TRBJ2-2	.	15	TGTGCCAGCAGCCAAGGAGGGTTAGGCACCGGGGAGCTGTTTTTT	CASSQGGLGTGELFF
TRBV9	.	TRBJ2-7	.	14	TGTGCCAGCAGCCCCCAGGACAGATTCTACGAGCAGTACTTC	CASSPQDRFYEQYF
TRBV18	.	TRBJ2-5	.	13	TGTGCCAGCTCCCCCTCGAGGAGGGAGACCCAGTACTTC	CASSPSRRETQYF
TRBV12-3/TRBV12-4	.	TRBJ2-5	.	13	TGTGCCAGCAGTATGCGCGGGCAAGAGACCCAGTACTTC	CASSMRGQETQYF
TRBV3-1/TRBV3-2	TRBD1	TRBJ1-2	.	18	TGTGCCAGCAGCCAAGAGTACCGGGACAGGGGAACGCATGAAGGCTACACCTTC	CASSQEYRDRGTHEGYTF
TRBV11-2	.	TRBJ1-2	.	14	TGTGCCAGTCGCAACAATTCGGGAGTCTATGGCTACACCTTC	CASRNNSGVYGYTF
TRBV19	TRBD1	TRBJ1-2	.	13	TGTGCCAGTAGTGGACAGGGGGTTGAAGGCTACACCTTC	CASSGQGVEGYTF
TRBV5-1	TRBD1	TRBJ2-3	.	13	TGCGCCAGCTCACGGACAGGGGGAGATACGCAGTATTTT	CASSRTGGDTQYF
TRBV5-1	TRBD1	TRBJ1-5	once	15	TGCGCCAGCAGCTTTGAAGGGGGCGCGGAACAGCCCCAGCATTTT	CASSFEGGAEQPQHF
TRBV10-3	TRBD1	TRBJ2-7	.	15	TGTGCCATCAGTGAGCTTACAGGGGGCAGGTACGAGCAGTACTTC	CAISELTGGRYEQYF
TRBV5-1	.	TRBJ1-1	.	16	TGCGCCAGCAGTAATATGGGGAGGGCGATGAACACTGAAGCTTTCTTT	CASSNMGRAMNTEAFF
TRBV5-1	.	TRBJ2-5	.	15	TGCGCCAGCAGCTTGGGCCGACTAGGGACGGAGACCCAGTACTTC	CASSLGRLGTETQYF
TRBV19	.	TRBJ1-1	.	17	TGTGCCAGTATGGAGGGGATAGGGGTTTCCGTGAACACTGAAGCTTTCTTT	CASMEGIGVSVNTEAFF
TRBV25-1	TRBD1	TRBJ1-5	.	14	TGTGCCAGCAGTGAAGGGCAGGGGGCTCAGCCCCAGCATTTT	CASSEGQGAQPQHF
TRBV19	.	TRBJ1-3	once	15	TGTGCCAGTAGTATAGGCCGGAGCTCTGGAAACACCATATATTTT	CASSIGRSSGNTIYF
TRBV7-2	TRBD2	TRBJ2-1	.	18	TGTGCCAGCAGCTTACGAAAATGGGAGCGGGGGGGTTACAATGAGCAGTTCTTC	CASSLRKWERGGYNEQFF
TRBV7-2	.	TRBJ1-2	.	14	TGTGCCAGCAGTGAACAGGGAGGGAGGTATGGCTACACCTTC	CASSEQGGRYGYTF
TRBV15	TRBD1	TRBJ2-7	.	15	TGTGCCACCAGCAGAGGGGGGACAGGGGGTTACGAGCAGTACTTC	CATSRGGTGGYEQYF
TRBV28	.	TRBJ2-5	.	12	TGTGCCAGCAGTTTATCTCGTGAGACCCAGTACTTC	CASSLSRETQYF
TRBV28	TRBD1	TRBJ1-2	.	15	TGTGCCAGCAGGCCGGGACAGGGTGGGAACTATGGCTACACCTTC	CASRPGQGGNYGYTF
TRBV11-2	.	TRBJ2-7	once	11	TGTGCCAGCAGCTTAGATTTCGGGCAGTACTTC	CASSLDFGQYF
TRBV5-6	.	TRBJ2-7	.	14	TGTGCCAGCAGCTTGAATTCCCGGGGAGATGTGCAGTACTTC	CASSLNSRGDVQYF
TRBV11-2	.	TRBJ1-4	.	15	TGTGCCAGCAGCTTAGTTACAGGACCTAATGAAAAACTGTTTTTT	CASSLVTGPNEKLFF
TRBV7-2	.	TRBJ2-7	once	13	TGTGCCAGCAGCCGCGGGACTTCTAACGAGCAGTACTTC	CASSRGTSNEQYF
TRBV18	TRBD1	TRBJ2-7	.	17	TGTGCCAGCTCGCCCCCGGGACAGGGAAGCCGATCCTACGAGCAGTACTTC	CASSPPGQGSRSYEQYF
TRBV28	.	TRBJ2-1	.	12	TGTGCCAGCACCGACCAGGGGAGAGGGCAGTTCTTC	CASTDQGRGQFF
TRBV4-2	.	TRBJ1-1	few	15	TGTGCCAGCAGCCCAAGTCCTCAGGGGAGCACTGAAGCTTTCTTT	CASSPSPQGSTEAFF
TRBV7-6	.	TRBJ1-2	.	13	TGTGCCAGCAGCTTAGCCCGGGATTCCGGCTACACCTTC	CASSLARDSGYTF
TRBV5-1	.	TRBJ1-1	once	14	TGCGCCAGCAGCTCGTTCTCAGGCAACACTGAAGCTTTCTTT	CASSSFSGNTEAFF
TRBV3-1/TRBV3-2	TRBD1	TRBJ1-1	.	16	TGTGCCAGCAGCCAAGAAGGACAGGGGTCGAACACTGAAGCTTTCTTT	CASSQEGQGSNTEAFF
TRBV4-1	.	TRBJ1-2	.	17	TGCGCCAGCAGCCAAGAAAGGGGGAGTCTCCGGCTCTATGGCTACACCTTC	CASSQERGSLRLYGYTF
TRBV7-9	.	TRBJ1-6	.	15	TGTGCCAGCAGCCTCGACAGAACTGATAATTCACCCCTCCACTTT	CASSLDRTDNSPLHF
TRBV19	TRBD1	TRBJ2-4	.	13	TGTGCCAGTAGTATAGGTGGGGACAGGGTGGAGTACTTC	CASSIGGDRVEYF